A single sample is the source of the 8 T cell receptor beta chains below, sequenced in a study of blood T cell repertoires in COVID-19. The method was immunoSEQ multiplex PCR; TCRdb's version includes in-frame clones alone and lacks a portion of them. The sample has tens of thousands of clones, 75% to 95% seen once. The sequenced sample was peripheral blood. All receptors come from a man in his 70s with active COVID-19.

The rearrangement uses TRBV7-2 and TRBJ2-1; weak D call: TRBD2 (5 bases). The CDR3 is 14 amino acids. Trimming took 2 bases from V and 3 from J, leaving 8 bases between them. Looked up from germline, CDR1 is SGHTA and CDR2 is FQGNSA. The CDR3 coding sequence is TGTGCCAGCAGCTTAACTAGGGACTACAATGAGCAGTTCTTC. Amino acid sequence: CASSLTRDYNEQFF.

This chain links TRBV10-2 with TRBJ2-1; 7 positions agree with TRBD2. The CDR3 runs 16 residues. The germline CDR1 and CDR2 sequences are WSHSY and SAAADI. V gave up 2 bases and J gave up 9 bases; unmatched junction bases: 13. DNA for the CDR3: TGCGCCAGCAGTGAGAGGGCCCCTAGCGGTGCGGGTGAGCAGTTCTTC. It codes for CASSERAPSGAGEQFF.

The V gene is TRBV5-1, the J gene TRBJ2-2, with a possible D match to TRBD1 (5 bases). The germline V and J ends were trimmed by 0 bases and 4 bases, with 7 bases remaining between them. The CDR3 totals 14 residues. Per the germline V gene, CDR1 is SGHRS and CDR2 is YFSETQ. DNA for the CDR3: TGCGCCAGCAGCTTGGACAGGCCCACCGGGGAGCTGTTTTTT. Translating gives CASSLDRPTGELFF. Supplemented by reference TRBV5-1 and TRBJ2-2, the full variable domain reads KAGVTQTPRYLIKTRGQQVTLSCSPISGHRSVSWYQQTPGQGLQFLFEYFSETQRNKGNFPGRFSGRQFSNSRSEMNVSTLELGDSALYLCASSLDRPTGELFFGEGSRLTVL.

This chain uses TRBV4-3 with TRBJ2-5; 7 bases are shared with TRBD1. V lost 1 base, J lost 5 bases, and 4 bases stayed unmatched. Germline values: CDR1 LGHNA, CDR2 YSLEER. The CDR3 is made up of 14 amino acids. CDR3 protein: CASSQGQGRETQYF. In nucleotides, the CDR3 is TGCGCCAGCAGCCAAGGACAGGGCCGGGAGACCCAGTACTTC.

The rearrangement links TRBV19 to TRBJ2-6; D is ambiguous. The CDR3 runs 15 residues. The germline gives CDR1 LNHDA, CDR2 SQIVND (reference sequence). The ends were cut back, 1 base at V and 2 bases at J, with 6 bases in the middle. The CDR3 reads CASSIGEAGANVLTF. The CDR3 DNA reads as TGTGCCAGTAGTATAGGAGAGGCTGGGGCCAACGTCCTGACTTTC.

The V and J genes are TRBV7-2 and TRBJ2-7; 9 nucleotides agree with TRBD1. Germline CDR1 and CDR2: SGHTA and FQGNSA. Germline trimming cut 5 bases from V and 2 bases from J; bases unmatched to any gene: 10. The CDR3 covers 16 residues. This CDR3 reads CASSPSDRGTPYEQYF. CDR3 in DNA: TGTGCCAGCAGCCCCTCGGACAGGGGCACCCCCTACGAGCAGTACTTC.

This chain links TRBV9 with TRBJ2-3; 8 positions match TRBD2. Germline V lookup: CDR1 SGDLS, CDR2 YYNGEE. The CDR3 loop spans 16 amino acids. V was pared by 1 base and J by 3 bases, with 7 bases of the junction left unmatched. CDR3 nucleotides: TGTGCCAGCAGCGTATATGGTAGCGGGGCGACAGATACGCAGTATTTT. Its protein product is CASSVYGSGATDTQYF.

The CDR3 nucleotides are TGTGCCAGCAGCCGGGGGGGCGATGAGCAGTTCTTC. Protein product: CASSRGGDEQFF. This rearrangement joins TRBV12-3 or TRBV12-4 to TRBJ2-1; 8 positions match TRBD2. This CDR3 contains 12 residues. Losses at the gene ends were 6 bases for V and 8 bases for J; bases not matched to a gene: 3.